The T cell receptor beta chain under discussion was sequenced for a study of blood T cell repertoires in COVID-19 (dated by TCRdb to about 2020). For the wider study: Samples from collaborators originated in the United States, Italy and Spain and spanned both the acute and convalescent phases of COVID-19. The repertoires were released in a freely available public database meant as a resource for research on the immune response to SARS-CoV-2. HLA class I and class II types, where available, came from metadata supplied by the sample provider rather than from assay-based typing. Samples came from the ongoing ImmuneRACE study (first 160 participants) plus 1,254 subjects from 6 global collaborators. Sample metadata almost always included a de-identified subject ID, COVID-19 status, age in years and sex. The prospective study material was composed of cDNA or gDNA derived from T cells, B-cell-depleted T cells, or PBMCs. Deeply sampled blood TCRbeta repertoires from subjects exposed to, actively infected with, or recovered from COVID-19 were included in the dataset.

CDR1 and CDR2 were assigned from the germline V gene (reference sequence) as MNHEY and SMNVEV. The cysteine opens and the phenylalanine closes a CDR3 of 17 amino acids. The DNA shown is the 51-base CDR3, in frame from base 1. Clipping removes 2 bases from V and 3 bases from J, with 9 as the unmatched junction base count. The study at large found these results: The amount of clinical and demographic metadata varied by source and participant and was provided uncurated.

Each collaborating institution followed its own protocols to collect whole blood in K2EDTA tubes. Collaborator samples were shipped for TCRbeta analysis as frozen whole blood, isolated PBMCs, or DNA extracted from either sample type. TCRbeta CDR3 regions were amplified from genomic DNA by means of the immunoSEQ Assay, a bias-controlled multiplex PCR. Per the original workflow: Within the assay, amplification of reference gene primers was used to estimate how many nucleated cells each sample contained. To quantify the absolute abundance of each unique TCRbeta CDR3 rearrangement, sequence reads were collapsed and filtered. Productive Simpson clonality was computed per sample as the square root of Simpson's diversity index over productive rearrangements. The table was pulled from immuneACCESS by TCRdb, which kept in-frame rearrangements only. Such tables lose some clones; where checked, under half of the loss comes from unresolved V genes, and the rest has no known cause. V and J calls and clone size are copied from that table; D and trimming were computed from the DNA. Counted in this sample were about 220,000 clones; roughly 88% of them appeared once. 9.7% of the sample lies in the top ten.

For this clone: Which antigen it targets is not known. No clone much larger than this one lies a single base away; base qualities are absent.

The clonotype was recovered from a man aged 45-65 years with active or convalescent COVID-19. The rearrangement joined TRBV27 to TRBJ1-5; the junction holds 8 bases that match TRBD1. The specimen was peripheral blood. The DNA sequence follows: TGTGCCAGCAGTTTAGGGGCCGCCAGGGGGCACAATCAGCCCCAGCATTTT. Its protein reads: CASSLGAARGHNQPQHF.